The clone carrying this TCR beta chain was seen only a few times. Its matching antigen is unknown. This entry is derived from a study of CD8 T cells in ankylosing spondylitis. Study conclusions and caveats: Reportedly, disease-linked clones are significantly enriched in ankylosing spondylitis patients' matched synovial fluid. For ankylosing spondylitis blood, a TCR beta motif of 7 or 8 highly homologous variants appeared characteristic.

It was by quantitative 5'-RACE with molecular barcodes that TCR beta libraries were made. TCRdb reanalysed the 5' RACE reads using MiXCR and keeps one entry per CDR3 protein. The sample consists of a few hundred thousand distinct CDR3 sequences, roughly a quarter of them appearing once. The V end lost 6 bases, the J end lost 5 bases, and 26 bases lay between the germline ends. Germline V gene data show CDR1 as SGHAT and CDR2 as FQNNGV. The CDR3 sequence is 18 residues long. This chain uses TRBV11-2 with TRBJ2-4; a possible D gene is TRBD2 (7 bases). The sequenced material came from blood, either unsorted or a sorted T cell fraction (not recorded which). The origin of this receptor is a male donor with ankylosing spondylitis or in good health (not recorded which). The CDR3 is CASSQRGSGALGQNIQYF. The CDR3 DNA follows: TGTGCCAGCAGTCAGAGGGGGAGCGGGGCCCTCGGGCAAAACATTCAGTACTTC.